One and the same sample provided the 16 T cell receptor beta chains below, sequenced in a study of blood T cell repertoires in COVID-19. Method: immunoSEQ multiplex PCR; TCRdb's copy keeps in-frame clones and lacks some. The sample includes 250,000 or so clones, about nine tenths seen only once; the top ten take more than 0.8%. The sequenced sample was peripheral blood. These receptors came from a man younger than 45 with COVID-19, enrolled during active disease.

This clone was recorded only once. The CDR3 protein is CASSPRGGLGNEQFF. The CDR3, as DNA: TGTGCCAGCAGCCCGCGGGGGGGCCTGGGAAATGAGCAGTTCTTC. The gene calls are TRBV3-1 (or the pseudogene TRBV3-2) and TRBJ2-1; 9 bases match TRBD2. Germline values: CDR1 LGHDT, CDR2 YNNKEL (reference sequence). The CDR3 is made up of 15 amino acids. J lost 7 bases, V lost 4 bases, and 8 bases had no gene match.

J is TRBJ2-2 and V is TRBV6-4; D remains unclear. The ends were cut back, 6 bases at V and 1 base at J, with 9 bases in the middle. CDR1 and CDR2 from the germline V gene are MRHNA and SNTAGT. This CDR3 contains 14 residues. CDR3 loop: CASRPQRNTGELFF. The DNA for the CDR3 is TGTGCCAGCAGACCACAGAGGAACACCGGGGAGCTGTTTTTT.

CDR3 sequence: CASNTPGQGLGYTF. CDR3 nucleotides: TGTGCCAGCAATACACCGGGACAGGGGCTTGGCTACACCTTC. The V call is TRBV6-5, the J call TRBJ1-2, with TRBD1 matching 10 bases. The CDR3 runs to 14 residues. Germline-derived CDR1 and CDR2 are MNHEY and SVGAGI. J gave up 7 bases and V 7 bases, and 9 bases lay outside the gene matches.

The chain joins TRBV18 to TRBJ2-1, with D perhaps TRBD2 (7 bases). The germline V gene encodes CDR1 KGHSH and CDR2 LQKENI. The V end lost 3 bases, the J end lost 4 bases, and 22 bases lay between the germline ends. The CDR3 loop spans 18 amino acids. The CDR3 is CASSPPFSRGAIYNEQFF. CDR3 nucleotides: TGTGCCAGCTCACCCCCGTTTAGTCGGGGGGCCATTTACAATGAGCAGTTCTTC.

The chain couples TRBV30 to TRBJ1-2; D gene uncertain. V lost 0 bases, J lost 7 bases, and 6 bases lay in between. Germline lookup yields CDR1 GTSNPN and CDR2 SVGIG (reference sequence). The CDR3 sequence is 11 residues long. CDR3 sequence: CAWSVLPGYTF. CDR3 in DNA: TGTGCCTGGAGTGTACTTCCTGGCTACACCTTC.

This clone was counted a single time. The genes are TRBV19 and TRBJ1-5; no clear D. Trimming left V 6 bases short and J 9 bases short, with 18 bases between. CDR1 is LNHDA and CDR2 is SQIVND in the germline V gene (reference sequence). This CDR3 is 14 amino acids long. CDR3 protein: CASSLGLAAGPQHF. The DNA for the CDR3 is TGTGCCAGTAGCCTCGGGTTGGCCGCTGGGCCCCAGCATTTT.

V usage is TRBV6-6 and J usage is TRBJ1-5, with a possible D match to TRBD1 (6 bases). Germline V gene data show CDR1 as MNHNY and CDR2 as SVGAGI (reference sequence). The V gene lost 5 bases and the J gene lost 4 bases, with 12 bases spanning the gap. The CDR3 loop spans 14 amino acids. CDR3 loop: CASSHRDGNQPQHF. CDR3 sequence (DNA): TGTGCCAGCAGTCACAGGGACGGGAATCAGCCCCAGCATTTT.

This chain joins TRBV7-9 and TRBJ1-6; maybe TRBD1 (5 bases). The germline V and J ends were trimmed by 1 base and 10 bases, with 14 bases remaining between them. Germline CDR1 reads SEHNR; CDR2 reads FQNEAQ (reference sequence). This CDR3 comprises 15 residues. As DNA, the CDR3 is TGTGCCAGCAGCTTAGATTCGGGGGGACGATCACCCCTCCACTTT. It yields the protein CASSLDSGGRSPLHF.

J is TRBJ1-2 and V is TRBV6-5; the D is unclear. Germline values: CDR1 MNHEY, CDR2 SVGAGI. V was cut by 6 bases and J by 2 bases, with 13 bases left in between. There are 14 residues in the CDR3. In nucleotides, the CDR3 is TGTGCCAGCAGATCGGAGGGCGCGAACTATGGCTACACCTTC. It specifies CASRSEGANYGYTF.

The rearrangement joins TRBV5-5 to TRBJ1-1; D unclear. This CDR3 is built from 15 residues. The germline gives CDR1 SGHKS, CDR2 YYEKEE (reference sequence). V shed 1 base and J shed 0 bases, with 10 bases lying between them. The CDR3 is CASSLPGRLNTEAFF. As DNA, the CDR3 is TGTGCCAGCAGCTTGCCGGGGAGATTGAACACTGAAGCTTTCTTT.

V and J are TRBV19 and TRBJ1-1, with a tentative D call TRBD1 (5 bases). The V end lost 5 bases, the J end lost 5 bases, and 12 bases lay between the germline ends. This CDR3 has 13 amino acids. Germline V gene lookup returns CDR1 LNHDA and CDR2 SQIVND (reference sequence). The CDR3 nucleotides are TGTGCCAGTAGTCCTGAAAGGGGAACTGAAGCTTTCTTT. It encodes CASSPERGTEAFF. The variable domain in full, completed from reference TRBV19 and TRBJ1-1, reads DGGITQSPKYLFRKEGQNVTLSCEQNLNHDAMYWYRQDPGQGLRLIYYSQIVNDFQKGDIAEGYSVSREKKESFPLTVTSAQKNPTAFYLCASSPERGTEAFFGQGTRLTVV.

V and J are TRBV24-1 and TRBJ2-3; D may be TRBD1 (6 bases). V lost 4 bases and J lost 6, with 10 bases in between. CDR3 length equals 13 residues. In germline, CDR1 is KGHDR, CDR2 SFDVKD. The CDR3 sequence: CATSDRGRDTQYF. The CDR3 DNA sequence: TGTGCCACCAGTGACAGGGGCAGGGATACGCAGTATTTT.

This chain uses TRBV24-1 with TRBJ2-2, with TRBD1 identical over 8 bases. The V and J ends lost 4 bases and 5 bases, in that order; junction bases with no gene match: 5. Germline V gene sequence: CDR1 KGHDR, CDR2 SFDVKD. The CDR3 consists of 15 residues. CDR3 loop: CATSESTGETGELFF. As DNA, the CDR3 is TGTGCCACCAGTGAGTCGACAGGGGAGACCGGGGAGCTGTTTTTT.

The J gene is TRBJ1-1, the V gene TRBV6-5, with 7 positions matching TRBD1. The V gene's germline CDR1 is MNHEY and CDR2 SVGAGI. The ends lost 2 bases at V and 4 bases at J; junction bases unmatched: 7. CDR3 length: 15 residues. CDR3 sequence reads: CASSYAYRGGTEAFF. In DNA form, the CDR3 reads TGTGCCAGCAGTTACGCTTACAGGGGAGGCACTGAAGCTTTCTTT.

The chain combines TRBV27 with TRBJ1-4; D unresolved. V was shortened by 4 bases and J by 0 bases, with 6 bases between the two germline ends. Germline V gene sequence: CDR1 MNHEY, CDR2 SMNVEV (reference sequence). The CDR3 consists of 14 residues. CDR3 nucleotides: TGTGCCAGCAGTTCCGTTGCAACTAATGAAAAACTGTTTTTT. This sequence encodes CASSSVATNEKLFF.

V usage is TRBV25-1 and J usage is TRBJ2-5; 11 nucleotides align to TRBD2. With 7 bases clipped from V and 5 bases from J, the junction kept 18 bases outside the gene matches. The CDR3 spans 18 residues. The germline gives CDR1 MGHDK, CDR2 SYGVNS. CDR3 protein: CASTPNPLAGEIGETQYF. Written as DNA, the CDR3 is TGTGCCAGCACCCCGAACCCACTAGCGGGGGAGATCGGGGAGACCCAGTACTTC. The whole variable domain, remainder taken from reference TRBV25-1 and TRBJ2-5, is EADIYQTPRYLVIGTGKKITLECSQTMGHDKMYWYQQDPGMELHLIHYSYGVNSTEKGDLSSESTVSRIRTEHFPLTLESARPSHTSQYLCASTPNPLAGEIGETQYFGPGTRLLVL.